This T cell receptor (beta chain) is from a study of blood T cells in healthy people across ages. The authors ran a second PCR of about 6 to 11 cycles using a sample-barcoded 5' primer and a J-beta primer mix. TCRdb reanalysed the 5' RACE reads using MiXCR and keeps one entry per CDR3 protein. The table includes some 1.4 million distinct CDR3 sequences, 42% detected once. Aged roughly 6 to 100, donors were systemically healthy Caucasians from Russia. V lost 2 bases to trimming and J lost 2 bases, with 15 bases between them. The CDR3 spans 17 residues. Study-wide results and caveats: A conclusive naive versus antigen-experienced comparison was prevented by the unsorted PBMCs.

As for this clonotype: As yet, its antigen is unknown.

The sequencing sample was made of blood. The rearrangement links TRBV23-1 to TRBJ2-2, with TRBD1 as a possible D gene (6 bases). TRBV23-1 qualifies as an ORF whose function is uncertain. This TCR came from a woman under 30 in good health. The CDR3 reads CASSQESGTTNTGELFF. In DNA, the CDR3 is TGCGCCAGCAGTCAAGAGTCAGGGACAACTAACACCGGGGAGCTGTTTTTT.